Shown below are 32 T cell receptor beta chains from a single sample sequenced in a study of cytomegalovirus exposure and HLA in healthy donors. The PCR ran on 60 Vbeta and 13 Jbeta primers. Profiling relied on immunoSEQ multiplex PCR, and the TCRdb table lists in-frame clones only, not all of them. The data show 35,000 to 40,000 clones, 65% to 85% seen once. The specimen was PBMCs. The receptors shown here come from a woman in her 30s in good health and CMV-seropositive.

The V gene is TRBV4-1, the J gene TRBJ2-1; possible D gene TRBD2, 6 bases. Looked up from germline, CDR1 is MGHRA and CDR2 is YSYEKL. The CDR3 sequence is 14 residues long. Trimming cost V 1 base and J 9 bases, with 13 bases left between them. The CDR3 region is CASSQGPASVEQFF. CDR3 nucleotide sequence: TGCGCCAGCAGCCAAGGTCCGGCTAGCGTTGAGCAGTTCTTC.

The chain couples TRBV28 to TRBJ2-4; 12 bases align to TRBD1. V shed 5 bases and J 7 bases; nucleotides not matched to a gene: 9. The CDR3 sequence is 16 residues long. The germline V gene encodes CDR1 MDHEN and CDR2 SYDVKM. CDR3 in DNA: TGTGCCAGCAGTGACGCCGGGACAGGGGGCATTAACATTCAGTACTTC. Translated, it gives CASSDAGTGGINIQYF.

The table lists this clone with a count of one. Relative to the germline gene, one junction end is altered; a read error may explain this. The gene calls are TRBV7-7 and TRBJ2-3; D might be TRBD2 (5 bases). CDR3 length: 13 residues. CDR1 is SSHAT, CDR2 FNYEAQ, per germline (reference sequence). In nucleotides, the CDR3 is TGTGCTAGCAGCTTAGCGTTCAGCGGTATGCAGTATTTT. Translating gives CASSLAFSGMQYF.

V and J are TRBV20-1 and TRBJ1-1; D unclear. Germline V gene lookup returns CDR1 DFQATT and CDR2 SNEGSKA (reference sequence). The length of the CDR3 is 11 residues. Trimming stripped 4 bases from V and 3 bases from J, with 6 bases between. This CDR3 reads CSATLDTEAFF. CDR3 nucleotide sequence: TGCAGTGCTACGTTAGACACTGAAGCTTTCTTT.

The V and J genes are TRBV28 and TRBJ2-7; 9 nucleotides align to TRBD1. This CDR3 region has 18 residues. CDR1 is MDHEN, CDR2 SYDVKM, per germline. J was trimmed by 0 bases and V by 6 bases; bases with no gene match: 15. The CDR3 protein is CASRWGGWGQGNSYEQYF. In nucleotides, the CDR3 is TGTGCCAGCAGATGGGGAGGTTGGGGACAGGGTAACTCCTACGAGCAGTACTTC.

This clone was recorded a few times. The CDR3 protein is CASSPWTRSQETQYF. For the CDR3, the DNA is TGTGCCAGCAGTCCCTGGACTAGAAGCCAAGAGACCCAGTACTTC. This chain connects TRBV6-5 to TRBJ2-5; the match to TRBD2 covers 7 bases. V lost 5 bases and J lost 1; bases outside the gene matches: 7. There are 15 residues in the CDR3. Germline lookup yields CDR1 MNHEY and CDR2 SVGAGI.

The rearrangement links TRBV29-1 to TRBJ1-2, with D hard to call. Germline lookup yields CDR1 SQVTM and CDR2 ANQGSEA. V lost 0 bases and J 4 bases, leaving 12 bases between the germline ends. CDR3 size: 14 residues. Here the CDR3 reads CSVEERQGLYGYTF. The CDR3 DNA follows: TGCAGCGTTGAAGAACGGCAAGGACTCTATGGCTACACCTTC.

The chain links TRBV7-3 to TRBJ2-6, with TRBD2 as a possible D gene (5 bases). Germline V gene sequence: CDR1 SGHTA, CDR2 FQGTGA. V lost 5 bases and J 4 bases, leaving 12 bases between the germline ends. The CDR3 consists of 15 residues. In DNA form, the CDR3 reads TGTGCCAGCAGCCCCTTTCCGGGGGGGGCCAACGTCCTGACTTTC. Protein: CASSPFPGGANVLTF.

V usage is TRBV6-1 and J usage is TRBJ2-2; D unclear. V dropped 3 bases and J dropped 0 bases, with 5 bases sitting between them. The germline V gene has CDR1 MNHNS and CDR2 SASEGT. This CDR3 is built from 14 residues. In DNA, the CDR3 is TGTGCCAGCAGTGACAGGCCGAACACCGGGGAGCTGTTTTTT. Residues: CASSDRPNTGELFF.

The CDR3 DNA reads as TGTGCCAGCAGCCAAGAGTCCAGGGCCATCAATGAAAAACTGTTTTTT. It encodes CASSQESRAINEKLFF. This chain connects TRBV14 to TRBJ1-4, with a weak D call TRBD1 (5 bases). Trimming removed 0 bases at V and 5 bases at J, with 13 bases between. Germline V gives CDR1 SGHDN, CDR2 FVKESK. This CDR3 has 16 amino acids.

V is TRBV9 and J is TRBJ1-6; 7 positions match TRBD1. The CDR3 consists of 15 residues. Germline CDR1 SGDLS, CDR2 YYNGEE. V shed 4 bases and J 5 bases; nucleotides not matched to a gene: 6. CDR3 DNA: TGTGCCAGCAGCACCGGGACAGCTGATAATTCACCCCTCCACTTT. Protein: CASSTGTADNSPLHF.

The genes are TRBV7-9 and TRBJ1-5; D gene unclear. V lost 0 bases to trimming and J lost 5 bases, with 5 bases between them. The germline gives CDR1 SEHNR, CDR2 FQNEAQ (reference sequence). The CDR3 is made up of 13 amino acids. The CDR3 here is CASSLASDQPQHF. In DNA, the CDR3 is TGTGCCAGCAGCTTAGCGAGTGATCAGCCCCAGCATTTT. The whole variable domain, filled in from reference TRBV7-9 and TRBJ1-5, reads DTGVSQNPRHKITKRGQNVTFRCDPISEHNRLYWYRQTLGQGPEFLTYFQNEAQLEKSRLLSDRFSAERPKGSFSTLEIQRTEQGDSAMYLCASSLASDQPQHFGDGTRLSIL.

The chain has TRBV7-9 and TRBJ2-1; TRBD2 aligns across 10 bases. This CDR3 spans 16 amino acids. Germline values: CDR1 SEHNR, CDR2 FQNEAQ (reference sequence). Unmatched junction bases numbered 10, after V lost 5 bases and J lost 6 bases. CDR3 in DNA: TGTGCCAGCAGCGCCATAAGGACTAGCGGATTCAATGAGCAGTTCTTC. This codes for CASSAIRTSGFNEQFF.

This chain joins TRBV29-1 and TRBJ2-3; the D gene is possibly TRBD1 (5 bases). V shed 6 bases and J shed 5 bases, with 15 bases lying between them. The CDR3 has 13 residues. Per the germline V gene, CDR1 is SQVTM and CDR2 is ANQGSEA. The CDR3 nucleotides read TGCAGCGTAGCCAGGGCTAGGGAAGATACGCAGTATTTT. Translated, it gives CSVARAREDTQYF.

V and J are TRBV4-1 and TRBJ2-1; 11 nucleotides agree with TRBD2. The CDR3 has 16 residues. Looked up from germline, CDR1 is MGHRA and CDR2 is YSYEKL. Losses at the gene ends were 0 bases for V and 10 bases for J; bases not matched to a gene: 8. CDR3 bases: TGCGCCAGCAGCCAAGATAGGCTAGCGGGAGGAAGAGAGCAGTTCTTC. It codes for CASSQDRLAGGREQFF.

The V and J genes are TRBV6-5 and TRBJ2-7; 11 bases map to TRBD1. J was trimmed by 4 bases and V by 5 bases; bases with no gene match: 7. The CDR3 runs to 15 residues. Germline CDR1 reads MNHEY; CDR2 reads SVGAGI. Written as DNA, the CDR3 is TGTGCCAGCAGTAGAAAGGGGACAGGGGGATACGAGCAGTACTTC. It is translated as CASSRKGTGGYEQYF.

The V and J genes are TRBV9 and TRBJ2-7; 8 bases match TRBD1. The junction had 10 bases not matched to a gene; V was cut back by 0 bases and J by 5 bases. This CDR3 contains 16 residues. The germline gives CDR1 SGDLS, CDR2 YYNGEE. The CDR3 region is CASSVGGQVSSHEQYF. CDR3 bases: TGTGCCAGCAGCGTAGGGGGACAGGTATCGTCCCACGAGCAGTACTTC.

V and J are TRBV7-7 and TRBJ2-6, with D maybe TRBD1 (5 bases). The CDR3 consists of 13 residues. CDR1 and CDR2 from the germline V gene are SSHAT and FNYEAQ (reference sequence). V was clipped by 5 bases and J by 4 bases, with 6 bases between them. This CDR3 is CASSQGGANVLTF. CDR3 coding DNA: TGTGCCAGCAGCCAGGGAGGGGCCAACGTCCTGACTTTC.

The V and J genes are TRBV7-8 and TRBJ1-2; 8 positions agree with TRBD1. Germline trimming cut 4 bases from V and 8 bases from J; bases unmatched to any gene: 15. This CDR3 contains 16 residues. Germline V CDR1 and CDR2: SGHVS, FQNEAQ. Here the CDR3 DNA reads TGTGCCAGCAGCTCCGTACCGACAGGGGTTGACCGGGGCTACACCTTC. This encodes CASSSVPTGVDRGYTF.

The genes are TRBV5-4 and TRBJ2-3; a possible D gene is TRBD1 (6 bases). The germline V and J ends were trimmed by 5 bases and 0 bases, with 10 bases remaining between them. Germline V gene sequence: CDR1 SGHNT, CDR2 YYREEE (reference sequence). The CDR3 spans 14 residues. CDR3 coding DNA: TGTGCCAGCAGATACGACAGGAGCACAGATACGCAGTATTTT. This encodes CASRYDRSTDTQYF.

The chain couples TRBV7-9 to TRBJ2-7; 7 bases agree with TRBD1. The J segment lost 4 bases and the V segment lost 7 bases, leaving 7 bases of the junction unmatched. This CDR3 has 13 amino acids. Germline-derived CDR1 and CDR2 are SEHNR and FQNEAQ (reference sequence). The DNA for the CDR3 is TGTGCCAGCAACAAAGCAGGGGGATACGAGCAGTACTTC. Amino acid sequence: CASNKAGGYEQYF.

V gene TRBV10-3 combines with J gene TRBJ2-2, with a weak D call TRBD1 (7 bases). Germline V gene sequence: CDR1 ENHRY, CDR2 SYGVKD. The CDR3 extends over 15 amino acids. V was cut by 6 bases and J by 2 bases, with 13 bases left in between. The CDR3 DNA is TGTGCCATCAGAGCAGGGGGACTTAACACCGGGGAGCTGTTTTTT. This gives the protein CAIRAGGLNTGELFF.

J is TRBJ2-2 and V is TRBV5-5, with D perhaps TRBD1 (5 bases). Germline loops: CDR1 SGHKS, CDR2 YYEKEE (reference sequence). The CDR3 spans 15 residues. V lost 0 bases to trimming and J lost 1 base, with 7 bases between them. In DNA, the CDR3 is TGTGCCAGCAGCTTGGCCGACAGGAACACCGGGGAGCTGTTTTTT. Protein sequence: CASSLADRNTGELFF.

The genes are TRBV7-9 and TRBJ1-3; TRBD1 is a possible D gene (5 bases). V shed 4 bases and J shed 0 bases, with 10 bases lying between them. Looked up from germline, CDR1 is SEHNR and CDR2 is FQNEAQ (reference sequence). The CDR3 length is 15 residues. The CDR3 nucleotides are TGTGCCAGCAGCTCGACAGCAAACTCTGGAAACACCATATATTTT. Its protein is CASSSTANSGNTIYF.

This clone occurred a few times. The chain links TRBV19 to TRBJ1-1; a possible D gene is TRBD1 (5 bases). This CDR3 comprises 12 residues. CDR1 is LNHDA and CDR2 is SQIVND in the germline V gene (reference sequence). V was trimmed by 4 bases and J by 11 bases, leaving 14 bases between them. CDR3 DNA sequence: TGTGCCAGTAGTACCCAGGGCGGGGGGGCTTTCTTT. Translation gives CASSTQGGGAFF.

By sample fraction, this clone is medium-sized. At the DNA level, this CDR3 is encoded by other sequences in the same sample as well. This sequence joins TRBV6-1 and TRBJ2-7; 10 bases map to TRBD1. V lost 7 bases and J lost 4; bases outside the gene matches: 7. CDR3 length: 14 amino acids. Germline V gene data show CDR1 as MNHNS and CDR2 as SASEGT. CDR3 amino acids: CASNRDRGRYEQYF. In nucleotides, the CDR3 is TGTGCCAGCAATAGGGACAGGGGAAGATACGAGCAGTACTTC.

The chain joins TRBV28 to TRBJ2-3, with 14 bases matching TRBD2. Germline V lookup: CDR1 MDHEN, CDR2 SYDVKM. V gave up 6 bases and J gave up 3 bases; unmatched junction bases: 8. The CDR3 runs 17 residues. CDR3 nucleotide sequence: TGTGCCAGCAGCTTGCCGGGACTAGCGGGAGCGACAGATACGCAGTATTTT. This encodes CASSLPGLAGATDTQYF.

The V gene is TRBV19, the J gene TRBJ1-2; D possibly corresponds to TRBD1 (5 bases). Trimming pared 5 bases from V and 2 bases from J, leaving 12 bases between. CDR3 size: 14 residues. CDR1 is LNHDA, CDR2 SQIVND, per germline (reference sequence). CDR3 protein: CASSPPRGNYGYTF. DNA for the CDR3: TGTGCCAGTAGTCCTCCCCGGGGGAACTATGGCTACACCTTC.

The chain combines TRBV18 with TRBJ2-5, with 10 bases that match TRBD1. The CDR3 is made up of 15 amino acids. V shed 3 bases, J shed 5 bases, and the junction held 6 bases outside the gene matches. Germline V CDR1 and CDR2: KGHSH, LQKENI. The CDR3 reads CASSPYSDRGETQYF. The DNA of the CDR3 is TGTGCCAGCTCACCTTATTCGGACAGGGGGGAGACCCAGTACTTC.

This clone has only one observation. The chain employs TRBV19 and TRBJ2-5; the match to TRBD2 covers 7 bases. TRBJ2-7 matches the DNA end more closely, so the J call is doubtful. Germline V CDR1 and CDR2: LNHDA, SQIVND (reference sequence). The CDR3 contains 15 residues. The CDR3 reads CASSPGGGASYEQYF. The CDR3 DNA is TGTGCCAGTAGCCCGGGGGGAGGGGCCTCCTACGAGCAGTACTTC.

The genes are TRBV5-1 and TRBJ2-2, with 7 positions matching TRBD1. CDR1 is SGHRS, CDR2 YFSETQ, per germline. J lost 0 bases, V lost 2 bases, and 7 bases had no gene match. The CDR3 is made up of 17 amino acids. CDR3 sequence: CASSFKTGRSNTGELFF. DNA for the CDR3: TGCGCCAGCAGCTTTAAGACAGGGCGGTCGAACACCGGGGAGCTGTTTTTT.

This clone turned up a few times. V gene TRBV14 combines with J gene TRBJ2-5, with D uncertain. CDR1 SGHDN and CDR2 FVKESK come from the germline V gene. This CDR3 has 13 residues. Between the trimmed V and J ends, which lost 1 base and 3 bases, there was a span of 6 bases. The CDR3 here is CASSQAPKETQYF. The CDR3 nucleotides are TGTGCCAGCAGCCAAGCCCCCAAAGAGACCCAGTACTTC.